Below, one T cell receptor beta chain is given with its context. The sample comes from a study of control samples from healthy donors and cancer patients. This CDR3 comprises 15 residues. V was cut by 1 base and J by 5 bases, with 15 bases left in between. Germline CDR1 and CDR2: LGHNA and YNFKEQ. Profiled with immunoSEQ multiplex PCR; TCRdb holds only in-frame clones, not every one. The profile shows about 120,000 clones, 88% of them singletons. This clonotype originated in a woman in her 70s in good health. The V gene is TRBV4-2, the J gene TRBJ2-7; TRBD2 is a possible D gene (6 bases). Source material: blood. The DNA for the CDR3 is TGTGCCAGCAGCCAAGCCGTTGCGGGGAGGAACGAGCAGTACTTC. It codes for CASSQAVAGRNEQYF.